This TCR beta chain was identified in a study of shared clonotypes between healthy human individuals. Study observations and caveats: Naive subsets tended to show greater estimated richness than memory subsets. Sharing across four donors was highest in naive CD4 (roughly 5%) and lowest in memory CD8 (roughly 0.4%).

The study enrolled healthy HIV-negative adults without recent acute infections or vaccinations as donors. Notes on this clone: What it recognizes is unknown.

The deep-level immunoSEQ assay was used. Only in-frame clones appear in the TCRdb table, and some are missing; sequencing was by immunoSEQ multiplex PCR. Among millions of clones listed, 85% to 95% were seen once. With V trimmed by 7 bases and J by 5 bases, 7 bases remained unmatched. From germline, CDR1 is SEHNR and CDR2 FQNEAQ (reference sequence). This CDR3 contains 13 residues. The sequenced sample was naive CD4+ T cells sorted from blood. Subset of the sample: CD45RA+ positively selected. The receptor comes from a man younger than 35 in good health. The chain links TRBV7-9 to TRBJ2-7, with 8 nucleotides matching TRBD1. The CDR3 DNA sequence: TGTGCCAGCATCCGGACAGGGAAAAACGAGCAGTACTTC. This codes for CASIRTGKNEQYF.